Presented here are 29 T cell receptor beta chains from one specimen sequenced in a study of regulatory T cells in long-lasting Graves disease (dated by TCRdb to about 2021). Receptor libraries were prepared by multiplex PCR. Instrument used: Illumina HiSeq 4000. CDR3 regions were amplified by Arm-PCR with iRepertoire HTBI primers to construct TCR beta libraries. TCRdb applied fastp at Q25 and MiXCR to the public reads, then kept only in-frame beta chains. Duplicate CDR3 protein sequences are folded into a single record with the most common DNA and genes. This sample has roughly 610,000 distinct CDR3 sequences in its table, and around 17% of those were observed once. The ten most abundant clones make up 15% to 20% of the sample. In light of the paper, this sample's time point label describes: newly diagnosed GD, antithyroid drugs for less than 3 months. For both TCR sequencing and RNA sequencing, RNA was extracted from PBMCs using TRIzol.

Another study also made use of these data, one on T cells in Graves' hyperthyroidism and ophthalmopathy.

Sequenced here: peripheral blood mononuclear cells (PBMCs), sampled at new diagnosis, from a patient treated with antithyroid drugs. These receptor sequences come from a woman aged 25 to 39 with Graves disease. Donor details come from another sample of the same person, matched by shared clones.

The chain links TRBV20-1 to TRBJ2-1; 12 bases line up with TRBD2. The last part of the DNA fits TRBJ2-4 better; the J call may be wrong. This CDR3 is 14 amino acids long. Germline V gene sequence: CDR1 DFQATT, CDR2 SNEGSKA (reference sequence). Here the CDR3 reads CSARTSGKGGIQYF. The DNA of the CDR3 is TGCAGTGCCCGGACTAGCGGGAAGGGGGGCATTCAGTACTTC.

V is TRBV6-2 or TRBV6-3 and J is TRBJ1-5; the D gene is possibly TRBD1 (5 bases). This CDR3 has 11 residues. V was shortened by 9 bases and J by 6 bases, with 9 bases between the two germline ends. In germline, CDR1 is MNHEY, CDR2 SVGEGT. The CDR3 protein is CASGGSQPQHF. In DNA, the CDR3 is TGTGCCAGTGGGGGGAGTCAGCCCCAGCATTTT.

Details on this clonotype: A read error may be the cause here, since a much bigger clone is one base away. The chain recombines TRBV11-2 with TRBJ2-5, with D possibly matching TRBD2 (5 bases). The germline CDR1 and CDR2 sequences are SGHAT and FQNNGV. The CDR3 totals 15 residues. In DNA, the CDR3 is TGTGCCAGCAGCAAGGAGGTTGACCCGACGGTGACCCAGCACTTC. Amino acid sequence: CASSKEVDPTVTQHF.

This clonotype was found a few times. J is TRBJ1-5 and V is TRBV19, with a tentative D call TRBD1 (6 bases). In germline, CDR1 is LNHDA, CDR2 SQIVND (reference sequence). The ends were cut back, 4 bases at V and 3 bases at J, with 19 bases in the middle. CDR3 size: 17 residues. Here the CDR3 reads CASSTRGGGPPNQPQHF. CDR3 DNA: TGTGCCAGTAGTACAAGAGGGGGGGGGCCCCCCAATCAGCCCCAGCATTTT.

V gene TRBV3-1 combines with J gene TRBJ1-5; tentative D call: TRBD1 (6 bases). Trimming took 4 bases from V and 3 from J, leaving 10 bases between them. CDR1 is LGHDT and CDR2 is YNNKEL in the germline V gene (reference sequence). The CDR3 has 14 amino acids. In nucleotides, the CDR3 is TGTGCCAGCAGCCCCCGGGACACCAATCAGCCCCAGCATTTT. It yields the protein CASSPRDTNQPQHF. Based on the CDR3 plus reference TRBV3-1 and TRBJ1-5, the full variable domain is DTAVSQTPKYLVTQMGNDKSIKCEQNLGHDTMYWYKQDSKKFLKIMFSYNNKELIINETVPNRFSPKSPDKAHLNLHINSLELGDSAVYFCASSPRDTNQPQHFGDGTRLSIL.

This clonotype appeared a few times. The V gene is TRBV5-6, the J gene TRBJ2-2, with D perhaps assigned TRBD1 or TRBD2 (5 bases each). This CDR3 has 16 amino acids. Germline V gives CDR1 SGHDT, CDR2 YYEEEE. V lost 3 bases and J 4 bases, leaving 16 bases between the germline ends. The CDR3 reads CASSYTGTSGTGELFF. The CDR3, as DNA: TGTGCCAGCAGCTATACCGGGACCTCTGGCACCGGGGAGCTGTTTTTT.

Concerning this clonotype itself: A read error may explain this, as a much larger clone is one base away. The chain's CDR3 is CATSTGSYNERFF. Written as DNA, the CDR3 is TGTGCCACCTCGACGGGGTCCTACAATGAGCGGTTCTTC. This chain connects TRBV18 to TRBJ2-1; D perhaps matches TRBD2 (5 bases). Germline assignment: CDR1 KGHSH and CDR2 LQKENI. The CDR3 contains 13 residues.

This clonotype was counted at least ten times. V gene TRBV28 combines with J gene TRBJ1-1; unclear D gene. Trimming took off 11 bases at V and 5 bases at J, with 21 bases between the two ends. The CDR3 length is 14 residues. Germline lookup yields CDR1 MDHEN and CDR2 SYDVKM. The CDR3 region is CALIGGVGRTEAFF. The CDR3 nucleotides are TGTGCCCTCATCGGCGGGGTTGGAAGGACTGAAGCTTTCTTT.

This clonotype has a handful of counts. The chain carries TRBV6-5 and TRBJ1-2; D possibly corresponds to TRBD1 (6 bases). This CDR3 is 16 amino acids long. Trimming left V 1 base short and J 4 bases short, with 16 bases between. CDR1 is MNHEY, CDR2 SVGAGI, per germline. The CDR3 nucleotides are TGTGCCAGCAGTTACTGGGGGGCCCCGGGTACCTATGGCTACACCTTC. Encoded protein: CASSYWGAPGTYGYTF.

This clonotype was counted ten times or more. V and J are TRBV19 and TRBJ1-5, with 9 nucleotides matching TRBD1. V shed 3 bases, J shed 1 base, and the junction held 10 bases outside the gene matches. This CDR3 comprises 18 residues. Germline V lookup: CDR1 LNHDA, CDR2 SQIVND (reference sequence). CDR3: CASSMTGTGFKSNQPQHF. The DNA for the CDR3 is TGTGCCAGTAGTATGACCGGGACAGGGTTTAAGAGCAATCAGCCCCAGCATTTT.

Notes on this clonotype: A much larger clone lies a single base off, so this may be a read error. This chain links TRBV28 with TRBJ2-5, with D maybe TRBD2 (5 bases). The germline CDR1 and CDR2 sequences are MDHEN and SYDVKM. This CDR3 has 16 residues. The ends were cut back, 6 bases at V and 2 bases at J, with 19 bases in the middle. The DNA for the CDR3 is TGTGCCAGCAGCCCTCTTTCTAACGGGATTCAAGAGACCCAGTACTTC. Amino acids: CASSPLSNGIQETQYF.

J is TRBJ2-2 and V is TRBV9, with 14 bases identical to TRBD2. Germline loops: CDR1 SGDLS, CDR2 YYNGEE. Losses at the gene ends were 4 bases for V and 7 bases for J; bases not matched to a gene: 9. The CDR3 loop spans 17 amino acids. The chain's CDR3 is CASSLGTSGRSNGELFF. The CDR3 region has the DNA TGTGCCAGCAGCCTCGGGACTAGCGGGAGATCGAACGGGGAGCTGTTTTTT.

V is TRBV20-1 and J is TRBJ2-7; TRBD2 matches at 12 bases. The V and J ends lost 3 bases and 11 bases, in that order; junction bases with no gene match: 11. Germline loops: CDR1 DFQATT, CDR2 SNEGSKA (reference sequence). The CDR3 runs 14 residues. The CDR3 sequence: CSARDTSGRRLEYF. The CDR3 DNA sequence: TGCAGTGCTAGGGATACTAGCGGGAGGAGGTTAGAGTACTTC.

The chain uses TRBV24-1 and TRBJ2-1; 11 bases match TRBD2. Germline V gene data show CDR1 as KGHDR and CDR2 as SFDVKD. The CDR3 has 19 residues. V trimming: 3 bases; J trimming: 9 bases; junction bases outside the gene matches: 18. The DNA of the CDR3 is TGTGCCACCAGTGATCTAACTAGCGGGAGTACGGTCATGCAGGGTGAGCAGTTCTTC. This gives the protein CATSDLTSGSTVMQGEQFF.

This clonotype has a count of ten or more. The V gene is TRBV2, the J gene TRBJ2-7, with D perhaps assigned TRBD1 or TRBD2 (6 bases each). V was clipped by 3 bases and J by 3 bases, with 12 bases between them. Germline V lookup: CDR1 SNHLY, CDR2 FYNNEI. This CDR3 has 14 amino acids. The CDR3: CASSDIGGRYEQYF. CDR3 bases: TGTGCCAGCAGTGATATTGGGGGGCGCTACGAGCAGTACTTC.

Turning to this clonotype: One end of the junction is discordant with germline, which a read error may explain. The chain is built from TRBV28 and TRBJ1-2, with D possibly being TRBD1 (5 bases). CDR3 length: 13 residues. Germline V gene lookup returns CDR1 MDHEN and CDR2 SYDVKM. Here the CDR3 DNA reads TGTGCCAGCAGTTTTCTGAGGGCGCGGGGGTACGCCTTC. This encodes CASSFLRARGYAF.

This clonotype has at least ten counts. This sequence joins TRBV2 and TRBJ2-1, with D perhaps matching TRBD1 or TRBD2 (5 bases each). In germline, CDR1 is SNHLY, CDR2 FYNNEI. V dropped 6 bases and J dropped 3 bases, with 18 bases sitting between them. The CDR3 has 16 residues. In DNA form, the CDR3 reads TGTGCCAGCAGACCAGGCCTGGGGACCAGCTACAATGAGCAGTTCTTC. Translating gives CASRPGLGTSYNEQFF.

This clonotype was seen only a few times. The V and J genes are TRBV4-1 and TRBJ2-1; D is undetermined. V was shortened by 4 bases and J by 14 bases, with 18 bases between the two germline ends. Germline CDR1 and CDR2: MGHRA and YSYEKL. This CDR3 has 13 amino acids. The chain's CDR3 is CASSPMLGGEEFF. The CDR3 DNA reads as TGCGCCAGCAGCCCCATGTTGGGCGGCGAGGAGTTCTTC.

This sequence joins TRBV7-9 and TRBJ2-4; D is unresolved. CDR3 length: 14 residues. Germline assignment: CDR1 SEHNR and CDR2 FQNEAQ (reference sequence). Trimming stripped 3 bases from V and 9 bases from J, with 15 bases between. The CDR3 bases are TGTGCCAGCAGCTTCAGGATTGGGTACTCCATTCAGTACTTC. Protein product: CASSFRIGYSIQYF.

This clonotype was observed at least ten times. The V gene is TRBV28, the J gene TRBJ2-7, with 8 bases identical to TRBD1. V lost 6 bases and J lost 7; bases outside the gene matches: 8. From germline, CDR1 is MDHEN and CDR2 SYDVKM. This CDR3 spans 13 amino acids. This chain's CDR3 is CASRSGGAGEQYF. The CDR3 DNA follows: TGTGCCAGCAGGTCAGGGGGCGCGGGGGAGCAGTACTTC.

This chain links TRBV11-2 with TRBJ2-5, with 16 positions matching TRBD2. The CDR3 totals 17 residues. The V gene's germline CDR1 is SGHAT and CDR2 FQNNGV. Germline trimming cut 4 bases from V and 2 bases from J; bases unmatched to any gene: 4. In nucleotides, the CDR3 is TGTGCCAGCAGCTCGGGACTAGCGGGGGGGTTTCAAGAGACCCAGTACTTC. This gives the protein CASSSGLAGGFQETQYF.

There are many counts of this clonotype. The rearrangement links TRBV7-8 to TRBJ1-5; D not certain. The germline V and J ends were trimmed by 1 base and 1 base, with 2 bases remaining between them. This CDR3 is 13 amino acids long. CDR1 is SGHVS, CDR2 FQNEAQ, per germline. The CDR3 is CASSLESNQPQHF. The CDR3, as DNA: TGTGCCAGCAGCTTAGAAAGCAATCAGCCCCAGCATTTT.

The gene calls are TRBV3-1 and TRBJ2-7; 9 nucleotides match TRBD2. V dropped 4 bases and J dropped 6; count of bases not matched to a gene: 10. In germline, CDR1 is LGHDT, CDR2 YNNKEL (reference sequence). This CDR3 contains 15 residues. In nucleotides, the CDR3 is TGTGCCAGCAGCCTGGCGGGAGGGTCGACAGGCGAGCAGTACTTC. Translating it yields CASSLAGGSTGEQYF.

In its sample, this clonotype was seen a few times. The V call is TRBV5-1, the J call TRBJ2-5; either TRBD1 or TRBD2 may supply D (5 bases each). CDR1 is SGHRS and CDR2 is YFSETQ in the germline V gene. The ends were cut back, 1 base at V and 2 bases at J, with 9 bases in the middle. The CDR3 loop spans 14 amino acids. CDR3 protein: CASSLRDGQETQYF. The CDR3 DNA sequence: TGCGCCAGCAGCTTGCGGGACGGACAAGAGACCCAGTACTTC.

Ten or more counts support this clonotype. The chain carries TRBV7-9 and TRBJ1-2; D gene uncertain. The V gene's germline CDR1 is SEHNR and CDR2 FQNEAQ (reference sequence). The CDR3 is 16 amino acids. CDR3: CAIEFLYRVRDYGYTF. The CDR3 DNA reads TGTGCTATCGAGTTTCTTTATAGGGTTCGGGACTATGGCTACACCTTC.

Ten or more counts support this clonotype. The chain has TRBV7-2 and TRBJ2-7, with D perhaps being TRBD1 or TRBD2 (6 bases each). Germline lookup yields CDR1 SGHTA and CDR2 FQGNSA. The CDR3 runs 15 residues. V was shortened by 5 bases and J by 2 bases, with 16 bases between the two germline ends. CDR3 sequence: CASSLTGAPPYEQYF. DNA for the CDR3: TGTGCCAGCAGCCTCACGGGGGCCCCTCCCTACGAGCAGTACTTC.

Written as DNA, the CDR3 is TGTGCCAGCAGTCGGGACCGGGAGAGCGATCAGCCCCAGCATTTT. Its protein is CASSRDRESDQPQHF. The chain combines TRBV6-2 or TRBV6-3 with TRBJ1-5, with D possibly TRBD1 on 5 matching bases. The CDR3 has 15 amino acids. The V end lost 5 bases, the J end lost 5 bases, and 16 bases lay between the germline ends. CDR1 is MNHEY, CDR2 SVGEGT, per germline.

The V gene is TRBV5-4, the J gene TRBJ1-5; D is undetermined. V lost 7 bases and J lost 0, with 20 bases in between. The CDR3 contains 17 residues. Germline V gene data show CDR1 as SGHNT and CDR2 as YYREEE (reference sequence). Here the CDR3 reads CASSFQNSPYSNQPQHF. CDR3 DNA sequence: TGTGCCAGCTCCTTTCAGAACAGCCCTTATAGCAATCAGCCCCAGCATTTT.

As to this clonotype: A far larger clone is one base from this, pointing to a likely read error. This sequence joins TRBV2 and TRBJ2-1, with TRBD2 identical over 8 bases. From germline, CDR1 is SNHLY and CDR2 FYNNEI. The CDR3 covers 16 residues. Losses at the gene ends were 6 bases for V and 1 base for J; bases not matched to a gene: 8. The DNA for the CDR3 is TGTGCCAGCAGCCCCAGCGGGGGAGGGTCCTACAATGAGCAGTTCTTC. The encoded protein is CASSPSGGGSYNEQFF.